The 22 T cell receptor beta chains presented below share a single source sample, sequenced in a study of spatial heterogeneity in lung cancer. Each CDR3 protein is one row after TCRdb ran MiXCR on the 5' RACE reads. Here the sample spans about 16,000 distinct CDR3 sequences, roughly 6.3% being singletons. The time point was: blood at routine non-recurrence follow-up after resection. Sequences were derived from PBMCs, sampled at follow-up. These receptor sequences come from a male donor with early-stage non-small cell lung cancer.

The rearrangement links TRBV20-1 to TRBJ1-1, with a tentative D call TRBD1 (5 bases). Germline V gene data show CDR1 as DFQATT and CDR2 as SNEGSKA (reference sequence). The CDR3 is 13 amino acids. Trimming took 3 bases from V and 4 from J, leaving 12 bases between them. The CDR3, as DNA: TGCAGTGCTAGTACCCAGGGCGGCACTGAAGCTTTCTTT. It specifies CSASTQGGTEAFF.

In its sample, this clonotype was seen many times. V and J are TRBV12-3 or TRBV12-4 and TRBJ2-6; D remains ambiguous. Between the trimmed V and J ends, which lost 2 bases and 4 bases, there was a span of 3 bases. This CDR3 is 13 amino acids long. The CDR3 reads CASSLQGANVLTF. Here the CDR3 DNA reads TGTGCCAGCAGTTTACAGGGGGCCAACGTCCTGACTTTC.

This clonotype has at least ten counts. The chain uses TRBV5-1 and TRBJ1-2; D is perhaps TRBD1 (5 bases). The V and J ends lost 0 bases and 4 bases respectively, with 13 bases between them. The V gene's germline CDR1 is SGHRS and CDR2 YFSETQ. This CDR3 region has 15 residues. CDR3 nucleotide sequence: TGCGCCAGCAGCTTGGCCGGGGGTACCCCCTATGGCTACACCTTC. Amino acid sequence: CASSLAGGTPYGYTF.

The gene calls are TRBV4-3 and TRBJ2-1, with D possibly matching TRBD2 (6 bases). V lost 0 bases to trimming and J lost 9 bases, with 12 bases between them. The CDR3 is 14 amino acids. CDR1 is LGHNA, CDR2 YSLEER, per germline. The CDR3 nucleotides read TGCGCCAGCAGCCAAGACACTAGCCCGCGTGAGCAGTTCTTC. It encodes CASSQDTSPREQFF.

This clonotype has at least ten counts. The gene calls are TRBV19 and TRBJ2-1; the match to TRBD2 covers 10 bases. Germline V gene lookup returns CDR1 LNHDA and CDR2 SQIVND (reference sequence). Trimming cost V 3 bases and J 4 bases; bases outside gene matches: 6. This CDR3 comprises 16 residues. The CDR3 here is CASSIPSGSFYNEQFF. The CDR3 DNA sequence: TGTGCCAGTAGTATCCCTAGCGGGAGTTTTTACAATGAGCAGTTCTTC.

This chain connects TRBV20-1 to TRBJ2-1; 11 positions agree with TRBD1. The CDR3 spans 17 residues. The junction had 14 bases not matched to a gene; V was cut back by 5 bases and J by 5 bases. Germline V CDR1 and CDR2: DFQATT, SNEGSKA (reference sequence). CDR3 coding DNA: TGCAGTGCTGACTTACCGTCGGACAGGGGGCTCAACAATGAGCAGTTCTTC. This gives the protein CSADLPSDRGLNNEQFF.

This clonotype was seen repeatedly, ten times or more. This chain uses TRBV20-1 with TRBJ1-1, with D possibly being TRBD1 (6 bases). Germline assignment: CDR1 DFQATT and CDR2 SNEGSKA (reference sequence). The CDR3 spans 14 residues. Trimming left V 4 bases short and J 0 bases short, with 12 bases between. This chain's CDR3 is CSAITGYMNTEAFF. The CDR3 DNA follows: TGCAGTGCTATCACAGGGTATATGAACACTGAAGCTTTCTTT.

This clonotype was counted ten times or more. This chain links TRBV29-1 with TRBJ2-3, with D possibly TRBD1 on 5 matching bases. CDR1 and CDR2 (germline): SQVTM, ANQGSEA. With 3 bases removed from V and 5 bases from J, the gap between germline ends came to 15 bases. This CDR3 has 14 amino acids. This chain's CDR3 is CSVELPGLKDTQYF. The CDR3 nucleotides are TGCAGCGTTGAGCTACCAGGGTTGAAAGATACGCAGTATTTT.

V usage is TRBV20-1 and J usage is TRBJ2-7; 10 bases align to TRBD2. The CDR3 covers 15 residues. In germline, CDR1 is DFQATT, CDR2 SNEGSKA (reference sequence). V trimming: 4 bases; J trimming: 0 bases; junction bases outside the gene matches: 6. The CDR3 sequence is CSATQASGSSYEQYF. CDR3 in DNA: TGCAGTGCTACCCAGGCTAGCGGGAGCTCCTACGAGCAGTACTTC.

This clonotype was detected many times. The chain is built from TRBV12-3 or TRBV12-4 and TRBJ1-2, with D uncertain. CDR3 length: 12 amino acids. V lost 5 bases, J lost 5 bases, and 9 bases lay in between. CDR3 nucleotide sequence: TGTGCCAGCAGTCTCCAGTCGTATGGCTACACCTTC. This sequence encodes CASSLQSYGYTF.

This clonotype has ten or more counts. The chain has TRBV5-1 and TRBJ1-1, with D perhaps matching TRBD1 (6 bases). CDR1 is SGHRS, CDR2 YFSETQ, per germline. V was cut by 2 bases and J by 1 base, with 12 bases left in between. CDR3 length: 15 amino acids. The CDR3 coding sequence is TGCGCCAGCAGCTTCCAACCGACAGGGAACACTGAAGCTTTCTTT. This codes for CASSFQPTGNTEAFF. The entire variable domain, with the rest obtained from reference TRBV5-1 and TRBJ1-1, is as follows: KAGVTQTPRYLIKTRGQQVTLSCSPISGHRSVSWYQQTPGQGLQFLFEYFSETQRNKGNFPGRFSGRQFSNSRSEMNVSTLELGDSALYLCASSFQPTGNTEAFFGQGTRLTVV.

This clonotype has ten or more counts. This rearrangement joins TRBV7-2 to TRBJ2-2; the match to TRBD2 covers 11 bases. Germline V gene data show CDR1 as SGHTA and CDR2 as FQGNSA. Trimming cost V 5 bases and J 5 bases; bases outside gene matches: 10. CDR3 length: 17 amino acids. The DNA for the CDR3 is TGTGCCAGCAGCCCCCCGGGACTAGCGGAGATTACCGGGGAGCTGTTTTTT. Protein sequence: CASSPPGLAEITGELFF.

As regards this clonotype: A much larger clone lies one base from this, so it may be a read error. The chain joins TRBV12-3 or TRBV12-4 to TRBJ2-5; D unresolved. The CDR3 contains 14 residues. Written as DNA, the CDR3 is TGTGCCGGCAGTTTTGGCGAGTACCAAGAGACCCAGTACTTC. Its protein is CAGSFGEYQETQYF.

This clonotype showed up many times. The rearrangement uses TRBV6-2 or TRBV6-3 and TRBJ2-5, with D tentatively TRBD2 (5 bases). V lost 0 bases and J lost 9, with 11 bases in between. Germline CDR1 reads MNHEY; CDR2 reads SVGEGT. The CDR3 contains 13 residues. CDR3: CASSYSTLGAQYF. The CDR3 DNA reads TGTGCCAGCAGTTACTCAACCCTCGGGGCCCAGTACTTC.

This clonotype was seen at least ten times. The CDR3 DNA reads TGTGCCAGCAGGATAACTAGCGGCACATGGGGAGATACGCAGTATTTT. Protein product: CASRITSGTWGDTQYF. The V call is TRBV2, the J call TRBJ2-3; TRBD2 matches at 8 bases. The length of the CDR3 is 16 residues. CDR1 and CDR2 from the germline V gene are SNHLY and FYNNEI. Trimming took 6 bases from V and 5 from J; bases not matched to a gene: 13. The full variable domain, rest sourced from reference TRBV2 and TRBJ2-3, is EPEVTQTPSHQVTQMGQEVILRCVPISNHLYFYWYRQILGQKVEFLVSFYNNEISEKSEIFDDQFSVERPDGSNFTLKIRSTKLEDSAMYFCASRITSGTWGDTQYFGPGTRLTVL.

Ten or more counts support this clonotype. The gene calls are TRBV4-3 and TRBJ2-3; either TRBD1 or TRBD2 may fit D (7 bases each). With 3 bases removed from V and 4 bases from J, the gap between germline ends came to 11 bases. Germline values: CDR1 LGHNA, CDR2 YSLEER. This CDR3 contains 14 residues. CDR3 bases: TGCGCCAGCAGCCAGGCAGGGGGGGCAGATACGCAGTATTTT. It specifies CASSQAGGADTQYF.

This clonotype occurred many times. The J gene is TRBJ2-5, the V gene TRBV7-9; 7 bases match TRBD1. Germline V CDR1 and CDR2: SEHNR, FQNEAQ (reference sequence). CDR3 length: 16 amino acids. J was trimmed by 3 bases and V by 2 bases; bases with no gene match: 9. CDR3 loop: CASSLHRGTGEETQYF. CDR3 DNA sequence: TGTGCCAGCAGCTTACACAGGGGAACAGGGGAAGAGACCCAGTACTTC.

The table lists this clonotype with many counts. The chain combines TRBV4-1 with TRBJ2-1; tentative D call: TRBD2 (5 bases). This CDR3 spans 15 amino acids. Germline values: CDR1 MGHRA, CDR2 YSYEKL. V was shortened by 5 bases and J by 0 bases, with 11 bases between the two germline ends. In DNA form, the CDR3 reads TGCGCCAGCAGCACACTAGGGAGCTCCTACAATGAGCAGTTCTTC. Translating it yields CASSTLGSSYNEQFF.

This clonotype occurred many times. The chain couples TRBV21-1 to TRBJ2-7; the table's D gene call, TRBD2, was not cross checked with the DNA. TRBV21-1 is marked as a pseudogene. The CDR3 length is 19 residues. CDR3 in DNA: TGTGCCAGCAGCAAAAGGGGAGGACTAGTTTTGTCCCCTATATACGAGCAGTACTTC. This translates into CASSKRGGLVLSPIYEQYF.

The table lists this clonotype with many counts. This chain joins TRBV21-1 and TRBJ2-7; the D call of TRBD1 is as the table states it, not checked on the DNA. TRBV21-1 is termed a pseudogene. This CDR3 region has 14 residues. CDR3 sequence reads: CASSTGAQVYEQYF. The CDR3 nucleotides are TGTGCCAGCAGCACAGGGGCGCAAGTCTACGAGCAGTACTTC.

This clonotype occurred many times. The chain uses TRBV24-1 and TRBJ2-2, with D possibly TRBD2 on 5 matching bases. Trimming took 8 bases from V and 3 from J, leaving 18 bases between them. The V gene's germline CDR1 is KGHDR and CDR2 SFDVKD. The CDR3 contains 16 residues. The CDR3 DNA reads TGTGCCACCACGTCCGGCGTAGCGAGAGACACCGGGGAGCTGTTTTTT. Translated, it gives CATTSGVARDTGELFF.

This clonotype was picked up many times. This chain uses TRBV9 with TRBJ2-1; 7 nucleotides agree with TRBD2. The germline V gene has CDR1 SGDLS and CDR2 YYNGEE. The V gene end was trimmed by 4 bases and the J gene end by 0 bases; junction bases not matched to a gene: 10. The CDR3 loop spans 17 amino acids. The CDR3: CASSPRASGYSYNEQFF. The DNA for the CDR3 is TGTGCCAGCAGCCCCCGTGCTAGCGGATACTCCTACAATGAGCAGTTCTTC.